Sequencing of this T cell receptor beta chain was carried out in a study of cytomegalovirus exposure and HLA in healthy donors. Study results and limitations: In vitro testing confirmed a few CMV-associated chains as specific for CMV antigens. It was shown in a later analysis that HLA-associated TCR beta chains were more clonally expanded than other, equally common chains. The authors listed around 150 TCR beta chains as cytomegalovirus-associated. Donors belonging to an Asian-associated ancestry cluster reportedly showed fewer N-insertions in productive TCRs than the roughly 670-donor mean, according to what a later analysis found.

Germline lookup yields CDR1 MRHNA and CDR2 SNTAGT. V shed 0 bases, J shed 1 base, and the junction held 0 bases outside the gene matches. The length of the CDR3 is 15 residues. In the PCR, 60 Vbeta and 13 Jbeta primers were used. The method was immunoSEQ multiplex PCR; TCRdb's version includes in-frame clones alone and lacks a portion of them. The sample holds 95,000 to 110,000 clones, less than 85% seen once. This clone has ten or more counts. Its antigen remains unidentified. Sequencing was carried out using PBMCs. The chain is built from TRBV6-4 and TRBJ2-3; 8 positions agree with TRBD2. This receptor was taken from a man aged 18 to 30 in good health and CMV-seronegative. The CDR3 region has the DNA TGTGCCAGCAGTGACTCTAGCGGGGGCACAGATACGCAGTATTTT. This codes for CASSDSSGGTDTQYF.